A selection of T cell receptor beta chains follows, all from one sample in a study of sequential checkpoint blockade in melanoma. This table comes from immunoSEQ multiplex PCR, and its TCRdb copy is limited to in-frame clones, with some not included. The data hold under 7,500 clones, with 26% observed a single time. Specimen: tumor tissue (inferred from file names), collected from a patient given nivolumab and ipilimumab in sequence. The receptors come from a human donor with melanoma. Both conserved end residues are trimmed from each CDR3. The D gene is left open where the match is weak. A clone size is listed for some rows: how often the clone was seen (once, few, many), or a class if it is expanded.

abundance,d_gene,v_gene,CDR3aa
few,NA,TRBV11-3,ASSFRSGGAGELF
NA,NA,TRBV19,ASKDEGTTDTQY
medium-sized,NA,TRBV11-3,ASSLDGGRSVYT
many,NA,TRBV1,ASSQDGPGWSNQPQH
NA,NA,TRBV19,ASSPPHFTEAF
NA,NA,TRBV6-8,ASTAQILGTEAF
few,NA,TRBV6-7,ASSEMGGLS
few,NA,TRBV10-3,AISENQGTEAF
NA,NA,TRBV6-8,ASRESGLRTGEQY
few,NA,TRBV5-1,ASSFGLPRYGYT
few,TRBD1,TRBV11-3,ASSRREGAVTDTQY
NA,NA,TRBV25-1,ASSESGYTEAF
few,NA,TRBV5-1,ASSLGAVYTGELF
NA,TRBD1,TRBV5-1,ASSLRPTGGGTEAF
few,NA,TRBV28,ASSSPKGTHEQY
few,TRBD2,TRBV6-8,ASRAPTPLAGITGELF